This entry lists 2 T cell receptor beta chains sequenced from one sample in a study of early T cells in non-severe SARS-CoV-2 infection. TCRdb reanalysed the 5' RACE reads using MiXCR and keeps one entry per CDR3 protein. Found here are 40,000 to 60,000 distinct CDR3 sequences, about 4% of them singletons; the top ten hold 6%. What was sequenced was whole blood. These receptors were collected from an adult who was a healthcare worker with PCR-confirmed SARS-CoV-2 infection or an uninfected control (not recorded which).

This clonotype was counted many times. This chain joins TRBV5-8 and TRBJ2-1, with TRBD1 as a possible D gene (5 bases). Germline loops: CDR1 SGHTS, CDR2 YDEGEE. The CDR3 is 15 residues long. V was trimmed by 0 bases and J by 3 bases, leaving 10 bases between them. The CDR3 sequence: CASSLGQINYNEQFF. CDR3 DNA: TGTGCCAGCAGCTTGGGACAGATAAACTACAATGAGCAGTTCTTC.

This clonotype came up many times. The chain recombines TRBV29-1 with TRBJ1-1; tentatively, D is TRBD1 (5 bases). Trimming shortened V by 6 bases and J by 2 bases, and 13 bases separated the two germline ends. Germline CDR1 reads SQVTM; CDR2 reads ANQGSEA. The CDR3 runs to 13 residues. This chain's CDR3 is CSVPGVGNTEAFF. DNA for the CDR3: TGCAGCGTCCCGGGGGTCGGAAACACTGAAGCTTTCTTT.